These T cell receptor beta chains were read from a single sample in a study of blood T cell repertoires in COVID-19. The table came from immunoSEQ multiplex PCR; TCRdb's copy has only in-frame clones and leaves some out. Of about 160,000 clones in the sample, less than 85% were seen once. The sample consisted of peripheral blood. These receptor sequences come from a woman of 80 years or more with active or convalescent COVID-19. CDR3s include the opening cysteine and the closing phenylalanine or tryptophan. A D gene is named only where the DNA matches it firmly. Expanded clones get a size class; other rows say once, few or many, or leave the size out.

clone size,V gene,D gene,J gene,CDR3 DNA,CDR3 protein
-,TRBV5-6,-,TRBJ2-3,TGTGCCAGCAGCCTCACCGACCGACGGGCAGATACGCAGTATTTT,CASSLTDRRADTQYF
-,TRBV6-5,-,TRBJ1-2,TGTGCCAGCAGTTTACAGGGTCTGGATGGCTACACCTTC,CASSLQGLDGYTF
-,TRBV5-5,-,TRBJ2-7,TGTGCCAGCAGCCAGGGATCCTACGAGCAGTACTTC,CASSQGSYEQYF
-,TRBV7-2,-,TRBJ2-3,TGTGCCAGCAGTTTTCTAGCGCTTACGCAGTATTTT,CASSFLALTQYF
-,TRBV6-2/TRBV6-3,-,TRBJ1-1,TGTGCCAGCAGTTACCTCGGGGATGAAGCTTTCTTT,CASSYLGDEAFF
few,TRBV10-3,-,TRBJ1-6,TGTGCCATCAGTGAACAATATAATTCACCCCTCCACTTT,CAISEQYNSPLHF
many,TRBV9,TRBD2,TRBJ2-5,TGTGCCAGCAGCGTAGTGGCTAGCGGGGGTCAAGAGACCCAGTACTTC,CASSVVASGGQETQYF
-,TRBV5-4,TRBD1,TRBJ1-1,TGTGCCAGCAGCTTCAAAGGGGGCGCAACTGAAGCTTTCTTT,CASSFKGGATEAFF
once,TRBV18,TRBD1,TRBJ1-3,TGTGCCAGCTCAGCGGGACAGCCCTCTGGAAACACCATATATTTT,CASSAGQPSGNTIYF
once,TRBV5-1,TRBD2,TRBJ2-7,TGCGCCAGCAGCTTGGGCAGCGGGAGTGATGGGAAGCAGTACTTC,CASSLGSGSDGKQYF
-,TRBV7-9,TRBD1,TRBJ2-7,TGTGCCAGCAGCTTAGATGGGACAGGGGGCTGGGAGCAGTACTTC,CASSLDGTGGWEQYF
-,TRBV12-3/TRBV12-4,-,TRBJ1-5,TGTGCCAGCAGTTCAAACAGGGAACAGCCCCAGCATTTT,CASSSNREQPQHF
-,TRBV5-1,TRBD2,TRBJ2-3,TGCGCCAGCAGTGGACTAGCGGGAGTAGATACGCAGTATTTT,CASSGLAGVDTQYF
-,TRBV28,TRBD1,TRBJ1-2,TGTGCCAGCAGTTCTACACAGGGGGCTGAAGGCTACACCTTC,CASSSTQGAEGYTF
-,TRBV5-6,-,TRBJ1-2,TGTGCCAGCAGCTTGGCTAGGCCCTATGGCTACACCTTC,CASSLARPYGYTF
-,TRBV7-9,TRBD2,TRBJ2-5,TGTGCCAGCAGAGAAGGCCTAGCGGACCCCCAAGAGACCCAGTACTTC,CASREGLADPQETQYF
-,TRBV6-5,-,TRBJ1-2,TGTGCCAGCAGCGGGACACGCTTTTATGGCTACACCTTC,CASSGTRFYGYTF
-,TRBV7-3,-,TRBJ1-6,TGTGCCAGCAGCCTAAGGCCCGTACTCGCGGGGAGCTCCTATAATTCACCCCTCCACTTT,CASSLRPVLAGSSYNSPLHF
-,TRBV19,TRBD1,TRBJ2-7,TGTGCCAGTAGTTCTACTCCGGGACAGGCAACGGACGAGCAGTACTTC,CASSSTPGQATDEQYF
-,TRBV6-2/TRBV6-3,TRBD1,TRBJ1-5,TGTGCCAGCAGTTCCTTCGGGACAGGGGATCAGCCCCAGCATTTT,CASSSFGTGDQPQHF
-,TRBV4-1,TRBD2,TRBJ2-2,TGCGCCAGCAGCCAAGATGAGCTAGCGGTTGTCACCGGGGAGCTGTTTTTT,CASSQDELAVVTGELFF
-,TRBV19,-,TRBJ2-1,TGTGCCAGTAGTCCCGGGACTTCGAGCTCCTACAATGAGCAGTTCTTC,CASSPGTSSSYNEQFF
-,TRBV5-5,TRBD2,TRBJ2-7,TGTGCCAGCAGCTCCTGGACTAGCGGGAAAGTAGAGCAGTACTTC,CASSSWTSGKVEQYF
-,TRBV10-1,-,TRBJ2-1,TGCGCCAGCAGTGAATCCCGAGGGCCTGGGGATGAGCAGTTCTTC,CASSESRGPGDEQFF
-,TRBV19,-,TRBJ2-1,TGTGCCAGTAGTGCGCGTGAGTTGCAGTTCTTC,CASSARELQFF
-,TRBV2,TRBD2,TRBJ2-7,TGTGCCAGCAGTGAAGGACTAGCGGAAACCTACGAGCAGTACTTC,CASSEGLAETYEQYF
-,TRBV27,-,TRBJ2-1,TGTGCCAGCAGGATAGAATCCCCCTCCTACAATGAGCAGTTCTTC,CASRIESPSYNEQFF
-,TRBV5-1,-,TRBJ2-7,TGCGCCAGCAGCGCACGTGGACTGGCGTCGTACGAGCAGTACTTC,CASSARGLASYEQYF
once,TRBV23-1,-,TRBJ2-5,TGCGCCAGCAGTCAATCAAAAGGCGTCGGGAAGACCCAGTACTTC,CASSQSKGVGKTQYF
-,TRBV2,TRBD1,TRBJ2-3,TGTGCCAGCAGTCGGGACAGGGGCACCGATACGCAGTATTTT,CASSRDRGTDTQYF
-,TRBV10-2,-,TRBJ1-1,TGCGCCAGCAGTGAGGTCTCTGAAGCTTTCTTT,CASSEVSEAFF
few,TRBV2,TRBD1,TRBJ1-1,TGTGCCAGCAGTAGGGACAGGAACACTGAAGCTTTCTTT,CASSRDRNTEAFF
once,TRBV6-5,-,TRBJ2-7,TGTGCCAGCATTCCCCAGGGAATCTCCTACGAGCAGTACTTC,CASIPQGISYEQYF
-,TRBV28,TRBD1,TRBJ1-1,TGTGCCAGCATGGGACAGGGGGCTGAAGCTTTCTTT,CASMGQGAEAFF
-,TRBV7-9,TRBD1,TRBJ2-1,TGTGCCAGCAGCTCTCGACAGGGAGAGCAGTTCTTC,CASSSRQGEQFF
-,TRBV3-1/TRBV3-2,TRBD2,TRBJ2-5,TGTGCCAGCAGCCACCTGGAAGCGGGACCCTCTCGGGGAGAGACCCAGTACTTC,CASSHLEAGPSRGETQYF
-,TRBV28,TRBD1,TRBJ1-4,TGTGCCAGCAGCCTCCGGACAGGGGAAGAAAAACTGTTTTTT,CASSLRTGEEKLFF
-,TRBV6-5,-,TRBJ1-1,TGTGCCAGCAGTCCCAGGGGCGAGGCTGAAGCTTTCTTT,CASSPRGEAEAFF
-,TRBV5-1,-,TRBJ1-2,TGCGCCAGCAGCTTTCAGGGGAGTGACTATGGCTACACCTTC,CASSFQGSDYGYTF
-,TRBV24-1,TRBD2,TRBJ2-7,TGTGCCACCAGTGACACGACTAGCGGGAGAGTCGAGCAGTACTTC,CATSDTTSGRVEQYF
-,TRBV18,TRBD1,TRBJ1-5,TGTGCCAGCTCACCTTCGCGGACAGGAGTTAGCAATCAGCCCCAGCATTTT,CASSPSRTGVSNQPQHF
-,TRBV5-6,-,TRBJ1-1,TGTGCCAGCAGAACAGGACGGGCCACTGAAGCTTTCTTT,CASRTGRATEAFF
-,TRBV6-6,TRBD1,TRBJ1-2,TGTGCCAGCAGAGGACAGGGGGAGCACTATGGCTACACCTTC,CASRGQGEHYGYTF
-,TRBV6-1,-,TRBJ2-5,TGTGCCAGCAGCAACAAGGGCGGGGTAACCCAGTACTTC,CASSNKGGVTQYF
-,TRBV24-1,TRBD1,TRBJ1-2,TGTGCCACCAGTGACCAAGACAGGGCAGGTGGCTACACCTTC,CATSDQDRAGGYTF
-,TRBV5-1,-,TRBJ1-2,TGCGCCAGCAGCCCCCGTGAAGGGGCCCTCTATGGCTACACCTTC,CASSPREGALYGYTF
-,TRBV5-1,TRBD1,TRBJ1-2,TGCGCCAGCCGGGCCGGACAGGGGGACGGCGGCTACACCTTC,CASRAGQGDGGYTF